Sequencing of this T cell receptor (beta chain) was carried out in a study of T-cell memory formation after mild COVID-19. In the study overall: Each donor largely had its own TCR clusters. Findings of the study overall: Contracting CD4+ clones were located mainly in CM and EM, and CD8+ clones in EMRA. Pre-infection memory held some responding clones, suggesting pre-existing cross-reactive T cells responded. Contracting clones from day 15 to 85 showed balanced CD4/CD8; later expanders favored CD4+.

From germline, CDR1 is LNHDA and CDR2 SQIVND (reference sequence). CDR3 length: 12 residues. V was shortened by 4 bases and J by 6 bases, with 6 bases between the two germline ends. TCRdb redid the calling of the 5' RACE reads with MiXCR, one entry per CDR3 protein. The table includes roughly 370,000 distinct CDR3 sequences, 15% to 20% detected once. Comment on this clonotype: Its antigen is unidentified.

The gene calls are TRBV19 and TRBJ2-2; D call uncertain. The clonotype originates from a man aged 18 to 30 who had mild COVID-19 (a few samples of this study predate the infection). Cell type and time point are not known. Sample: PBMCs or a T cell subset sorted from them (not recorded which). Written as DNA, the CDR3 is TGTGCCAGTAGTAGTTGGGCCGGGGAGCTGTTTTTT. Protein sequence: CASSSWAGELFF.